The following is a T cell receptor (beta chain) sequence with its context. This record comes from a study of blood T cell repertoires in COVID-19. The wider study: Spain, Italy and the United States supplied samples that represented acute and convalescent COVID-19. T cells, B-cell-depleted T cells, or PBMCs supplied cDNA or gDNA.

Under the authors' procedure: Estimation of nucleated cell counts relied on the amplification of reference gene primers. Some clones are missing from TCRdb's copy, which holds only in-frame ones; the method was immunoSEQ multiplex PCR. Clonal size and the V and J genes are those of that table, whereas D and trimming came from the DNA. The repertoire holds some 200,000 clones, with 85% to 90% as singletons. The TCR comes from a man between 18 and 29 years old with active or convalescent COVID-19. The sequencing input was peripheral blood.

CDR3 bases: TGTGCCATCAGTGAATTGACAGCCGTCGGTGGCTATGGCTACACCTTC. The encoded protein is CAISELTAVGGYGYTF. The gene calls are TRBV10-3 and TRBJ1-2; possible D gene TRBD1, 5 bases. Germline CDR1 is ENHRY and CDR2 is SYGVKD. The CDR3 extends over 16 amino acids. The V and J ends lost 3 bases and 4 bases respectively, with 18 bases between them.